The rows below give T cell receptor beta chains drawn from one sample of a study of cytomegalovirus exposure and HLA in healthy donors. Profiling relied on immunoSEQ multiplex PCR, and the TCRdb table lists in-frame clones only, not all of them. Of 90,000 to 120,000 clones listed, around 74% are singletons. The sample consisted of PBMCs. The receptors originated from a male donor in good health and CMV-seropositive. The CDR3 runs from the conserved cysteine through the conserved F or W. Fields, in order: J gene, clone size, D gene, CDR3 length, V gene, CDR3 protein, CDR3 DNA. D genes are given only for firm matches. Not every row has a clone size; where given, it reads once, few, many or a size class.

>TRBJ1-2|NA|TRBD1|14|TRBV5-1
CASSPGTGVYGYTF
TGCGCCAGCAGCCCCGGGACAGGGGTCTATGGCTACACCTTC
>TRBJ2-3|NA|NA|14|TRBV5-1
CASSLQGGTDTQYF
TGCGCCAGCAGCTTACAGGGAGGCACAGATACGCAGTATTTT
>TRBJ1-1|NA|TRBD1|13|TRBV5-1
CASRMTGGTEAFF
TGCGCCAGCAGAATGACAGGGGGCACTGAAGCTTTCTTT
>TRBJ2-2|NA|TRBD2|16|TRBV5-1
CASSLGSGGATGELFF
TGCGCCAGCAGCTTGGGGAGCGGGGGTGCCACCGGGGAGCTGTTTTTT
>TRBJ1-1|NA|NA|13|TRBV10-3
CAIHHTGDTEAFF
TGTGCCATACACCACACCGGGGACACTGAAGCTTTCTTT
>TRBJ1-1|NA|TRBD1|15|TRBV2
CASGASQGVNTEAFF
TGTGCCAGCGGTGCTAGTCAGGGGGTGAACACTGAAGCTTTCTTT
>TRBJ1-6|few|TRBD1|15|TRBV19
CASSAGQRVPSPLHF
TGTGCCAGTAGTGCGGGACAGCGGGTACCTTCACCCCTCCACTTT
>TRBJ2-2|NA|NA|13|TRBV10-1
CASSDSNTGELFF
TGCGCCAGCAGCGACAGTAACACCGGGGAGCTGTTTTTT
>TRBJ2-1|NA|NA|15|TRBV2
CASSVAGAKYNEQFF
TGTGCCAGCAGTGTCGCGGGGGCGAAGTACAATGAGCAGTTCTTC
>TRBJ2-3|NA|TRBD1|13|TRBV30
CACDTGGTDTQYF
TGTGCCTGTGATACAGGGGGCACAGATACGCAGTATTTT
>TRBJ2-1|NA|NA|17|TRBV7-7
CASSPQPVPLNHNEQFF
TGTGCCAGCAGCCCGCAACCGGTCCCCCTAAACCACAATGAGCAGTTCTTC
>TRBJ2-3|NA|NA|13|TRBV6-6
CASSSGGTDTQYF
TGTGCCAGCAGTTCCGGGGGCACAGATACGCAGTATTTT
>TRBJ2-1|NA|TRBD2|15|TRBV7-3
CASSFSGGAGNEQFF
TGTGCCAGCAGCTTTAGCGGGGGGGCCGGAAATGAGCAGTTCTTC
>TRBJ2-5|NA|TRBD2|17|TRBV5-4
CASSLEARASGGGTQYF
TGTGCCAGCAGCTTGGAGGCTCGGGCTAGCGGGGGGGGGACCCAGTACTTC
>TRBJ1-2|NA|NA|12|TRBV2
CASRREGDGYTF
TGTGCCAGTCGCCGGGAGGGTGATGGCTACACCTTC
>TRBJ1-6|NA|NA|14|TRBV5-1
CASRLEASSSPLHF
TGCGCCAGCAGACTGGAGGCGAGTTCTTCACCCCTCCACTTT
>TRBJ2-1|many|TRBD2|15|TRBV19
CASTLTSGDYNEQFF
TGTGCCAGTACCCTGACTAGCGGGGACTACAATGAGCAGTTCTTC
>TRBJ1-2|once|NA|13|TRBV10-1
CASSGNRDTGYTF
TGCGCCAGCAGTGGGAACCGGGACACTGGCTACACCTTC
>TRBJ1-1|few|NA|15|TRBV6-1
CASSEDRDYWREAFF
TGTGCCAGCAGTGAAGATAGGGATTATTGGAGGGAAGCTTTCTTT
>TRBJ1-1|NA|NA|11|TRBV4-2
CASSQNTEAFF
TGTGCCAGCAGCCAAAACACCGAAGCTTTCTTT
>TRBJ2-7|NA|TRBD1|15|TRBV5-1
CASSLAGTGVNEQYF
TGCGCCAGCAGCTTGGCCGGGACAGGGGTTAACGAGCAGTACTTC
>TRBJ1-2|NA|NA|13|TRBV30
CASGEGEDYGYTF
TGTGCCTCCGGGGAGGGGGAGGACTATGGCTACACCTTC
>TRBJ1-2|NA|NA|15|TRBV6-6
CASKNPWRGRGGYTF
TGTGCCAGCAAGAACCCTTGGCGGGGGCGGGGTGGCTACACCTTC
>TRBJ2-2|NA|NA|15|TRBV27
CASRRRDSLPGELFF
TGTGCCAGCAGGCGGAGGGACAGTCTTCCCGGGGAGCTGTTTTTT
>TRBJ2-1|NA|TRBD2|15|TRBV5-1
CASSFTSVGYNEQFF
TGCGCCAGCAGCTTTACTAGCGTCGGCTACAATGAGCAGTTCTTC
>TRBJ2-6|few|NA|15|TRBV2
CASSDENSGANVLTF
TGTGCCAGCAGTGACGAGAACTCTGGGGCCAACGTCCTGACTTTC
>TRBJ1-6|NA|NA|13|TRBV6-5
CGTGANYNSPLHF
TGTGGTACAGGCGCCAACTATAATTCACCCCTCCACTTT
>TRBJ2-4|NA|NA|15|TRBV7-7
CASSGEGKAKNIQYF
TGTGCCAGCAGCGGCGAGGGTAAGGCCAAAAACATTCAGTACTTC
>TRBJ1-1|NA|NA|12|TRBV25-1
CASSGGVTEAFF
TGTGCCAGCAGTGGGGGGGTTACTGAAGCTTTCTTT
>TRBJ2-1|few|NA|19|TRBV27
CASSPLDSLGPGSYNEQFF
TGTGCCAGCAGCCCGTTAGACAGCCTCGGGCCTGGATCCTACAATGAGCAGTTCTTC
>TRBJ1-2|NA|NA|14|TRBV2
CASSEGGENYGYTF
TGTGCCAGCAGTGAAGGAGGCGAAAACTATGGCTACACCTTC
>TRBJ2-4|NA|TRBD2|17|TRBV4-1
CASSHWEAGGPLNIQYF
TGCGCCAGCAGCCATTGGGAAGCGGGGGGGCCTTTAAACATTCAGTACTTC
>TRBJ2-3|NA|NA|15|TRBV9
CASSALVGNTDTQYF
TGTGCCAGCAGCGCTCTAGTTGGAAACACAGATACGCAGTATTTT
>TRBJ1-2|NA|NA|15|TRBV6-5
CASSARRTSDYGYTF
TGTGCCAGCAGTGCCCGCCGAACCAGCGACTATGGCTACACCTTC
>TRBJ1-1|NA|NA|14|TRBV7-6
CASTTMSGPTEAFF
TGTGCCAGCACCACTATGTCCGGCCCCACTGAAGCTTTCTTT
>TRBJ2-7|NA|TRBD1|13|TRBV2
CASTWQGAYEQYF
TGTGCCAGCACGTGGCAGGGGGCCTACGAGCAGTACTTC
>TRBJ2-6|NA|NA|16|TRBV15
CATSRAWGTGANVLTF
TGTGCCACCAGCAGGGCCTGGGGCACTGGGGCCAACGTCCTGACTTTC
>TRBJ1-2|NA|TRBD1|13|TRBV6-5
CASSLDRGNGYTF
TGTGCCAGCAGTTTGGACAGGGGGAACGGCTACACCTTC
>TRBJ2-3|NA|NA|15|TRBV5-1
CASSLDRSSTDTQYF
TGCGCCAGCAGCTTAGACAGGAGTAGCACAGATACGCAGTATTTT
>TRBJ2-7|NA|TRBD2|15|TRBV4-1
CASSQIAGAWYEQYF
TGCGCCAGCAGCCAGATAGCGGGGGCGTGGTACGAGCAGTACTTC
>TRBJ2-7|NA|TRBD1|15|TRBV7-9
CASTILGTGSYEQYF
TGTGCCAGCACCATACTCGGGACAGGCTCCTACGAGCAGTACTTC
>TRBJ2-5|many|TRBD1|15|TRBV9
CASSVEDRGWETQYF
TGTGCCAGCAGCGTAGAGGACAGGGGATGGGAGACCCAGTACTTC
>TRBJ2-3|few|TRBD1|15|TRBV7-9
CASSQGTGVTDTQYF
TGTGCCAGCAGCCAAGGGACAGGAGTCACAGATACGCAGTATTTT
>TRBJ1-1|NA|TRBD1|15|TRBV7-2
CASSLEGQGYTEAFF
TGTGCCAGCAGCTTAGAGGGACAGGGGTACACTGAAGCTTTCTTT
>TRBJ1-3|NA|NA|15|TRBV5-6
CASSFGIVGGNTIYF
TGTGCCAGCAGCTTCGGGATTGTAGGTGGAAACACCATATATTTT
>TRBJ2-4|NA|NA|14|TRBV5-4
CASSKGHTKNIQYF
TGTGCCAGCAGCAAGGGACACACCAAAAACATTCAGTACTTC
>TRBJ1-3|NA|NA|13|TRBV30
CAWSPADRNTIYF
TGTGCCTGGAGCCCCGCAGATAGAAACACCATATATTTT
>TRBJ1-1|once|TRBD1|14|TRBV7-9
CASSPPGTGSEAFF
TGTGCCAGCAGCCCTCCCGGGACAGGCAGTGAAGCTTTCTTT
>TRBJ1-2|NA|TRBD1|16|TRBV19
CASKPGQGATNYGYTF
TGTGCCAGCAAACCGGGACAGGGGGCGACCAACTATGGCTACACCTTC
>TRBJ1-5|once|TRBD1|18|TRBV5-8
CASSSFGGQGASNQPQHF
TGTGCCAGCAGCTCATTCGGGGGCCAGGGGGCGAGCAATCAGCCCCAGCATTTT
>TRBJ1-5|NA|NA|13|TRBV30
CAWSPPGIQPQHF
TGTGCCTGGAGTCCTCCAGGGATTCAGCCCCAGCATTTT
>TRBJ1-2|NA|NA|13|TRBV5-1
CASSLDGDYGYTF
TGCGCCAGCAGCTTGGACGGGGACTATGGCTACACCTTC
>TRBJ2-1|once|TRBD2|15|TRBV18
CASSPRAVAGSEQFF
TGTGCCAGCTCACCAAGGGCAGTAGCGGGGTCAGAGCAGTTCTTC
>TRBJ2-2|few|NA|15|TRBV5-1
CASSLVSNLAGELFF
TGCGCCAGCAGCTTGGTCAGTAATCTCGCCGGGGAGCTGTTTTTT
>TRBJ1-5|NA|NA|17|TRBV30
CAWSVRVAPYSNQPQHF
TGTGCCTGGAGTGTACGGGTGGCCCCCTATAGCAATCAGCCCCAGCATTTT
>TRBJ1-2|NA|NA|15|TRBV25-1
CASSPSSGVYYGYTF
TGTGCCAGCAGCCCCAGTTCAGGGGTCTACTATGGCTACACCTTC
>TRBJ1-6|NA|TRBD1|16|TRBV5-3
CARRPFATGGDRALHF
TGTGCCAGAAGACCTTTCGCGACAGGGGGCGATCGGGCCCTCCACTTT